These 17 T cell receptor beta chains came from one sample sequenced in a study of memory CD8 T cells in hepatitis C reinfection. Time point reported: peak reinfection, 3 to 8 weeks after reinfection detection. The sorted cells went straight to TCR sequencing with no prior in vitro expansion. Method: immunoSEQ multiplex PCR; TCRdb's copy keeps in-frame clones and lacks some. The sample shows roughly 43,000 clones, roughly 88% of them seen only once. The sample was naive CD8+ T cells sorted from blood. The receptors come from a man aged 18 to 29 with hepatitis C virus infection.

The CDR3, as DNA: TGCGCCAGCAGCTTCGACAAAAGGACAGGGTACACTGAAGCTTTCTTT. It is translated as CASSFDKRTGYTEAFF. The chain links TRBV5-1 to TRBJ1-1, with 8 bases that match TRBD1. The CDR3 contains 16 residues. Trimming took 2 bases from V and 3 from J; bases not matched to a gene: 9. Germline V gene sequence: CDR1 SGHRS, CDR2 YFSETQ. The variable domain in full, completed from reference TRBV5-1 and TRBJ1-1, reads KAGVTQTPRYLIKTRGQQVTLSCSPISGHRSVSWYQQTPGQGLQFLFEYFSETQRNKGNFPGRFSGRQFSNSRSEMNVSTLELGDSALYLCASSFDKRTGYTEAFFGQGTRLTVV.

V usage is TRBV27 and J usage is TRBJ2-1, with a tentative D call TRBD1 (6 bases). CDR3 length: 15 amino acids. Germline CDR1 MNHEY, CDR2 SMNVEV (reference sequence). V was cut by 5 bases and J by 7 bases, with 18 bases left in between. The CDR3 nucleotides are TGTGCCAGCAGTGCACGTTTCCCCAGGGGTAATGAGCAGTTCTTC. Translating it yields CASSARFPRGNEQFF.

This clone was detected only once. The V call is TRBV7-6, the J call TRBJ2-1; 9 bases map to TRBD2. Trimming removed 7 bases from V and 6 bases from J; junction bases left unmatched: 10. This CDR3 has 15 amino acids. From germline, CDR1 is SGHVS and CDR2 FNYEAQ. Here the CDR3 reads CASTPKGTSPNEQFF. In DNA, the CDR3 is TGTGCCAGCACCCCAAAGGGGACTAGCCCCAATGAGCAGTTCTTC.

CDR3 nucleotide sequence: TGTGCCAGCAGCTCCGGAGCCGGGGAGCTGTTTTTT. Protein sequence: CASSSGAGELFF. J is TRBJ2-2 and V is TRBV7-7; D is unclear. From germline, CDR1 is SSHAT and CDR2 FNYEAQ (reference sequence). Trimming took 4 bases from V and 6 from J, leaving 6 bases between them. The CDR3 is 12 residues long.

The chain uses TRBV7-2 and TRBJ2-7; a weak D match, TRBD2 (7 bases). The germline V gene encodes CDR1 SGHTA and CDR2 FQGNSA. The V end lost 3 bases, the J end lost 0 bases, and 12 bases lay between the germline ends. The CDR3 is 15 amino acids. The CDR3 loop reads CASSFGRGDSYEQYF. In nucleotides, the CDR3 is TGTGCCAGCAGCTTTGGGAGGGGGGACTCCTACGAGCAGTACTTC.

V and J are TRBV7-2 and TRBJ1-1; D is perhaps TRBD1 (6 bases). This CDR3 has 13 amino acids. The V and J ends lost 5 bases and 4 bases respectively, with 11 bases between them. Germline loops: CDR1 SGHTA, CDR2 FQGNSA. CDR3 nucleotides: TGTGCCAGCAGCCCCACAGGGCTCACTGAAGCTTTCTTT. Its translation is CASSPTGLTEAFF. The full variable domain, completed using reference TRBV7-2 and TRBJ1-1, is GAGVSQSPSNKVTEKGKDVELRCDPISGHTALYWYRQSLGQGLEFLIYFQGNSAPDKSGLPSDRFSAERTGGSVSTLTIQRTQQEDSAVYLCASSPTGLTEAFFGQGTRLTVV.

The rearrangement joins TRBV5-6 to TRBJ2-5, with D possibly being TRBD1 (7 bases). CDR3 length: 15 residues. V lost 0 bases, J lost 4 bases, and 13 bases lay in between. Per the germline V gene, CDR1 is SGHDT and CDR2 is YYEEEE. CDR3 nucleotides: TGTGCCAGCAGCTTGGAGGAGGGGGCGGGAGAGACCCAGTACTTC. It is translated as CASSLEEGAGETQYF.

This clone was detected a few times. The chain recombines TRBV5-6 with TRBJ1-5; D might be TRBD1 (5 bases). The CDR3 covers 13 residues. With 2 bases removed from V and 7 bases from J, the gap between germline ends came to 10 bases. CDR1 SGHDT and CDR2 YYEEEE come from the germline V gene. Here the CDR3 DNA reads TGTGCCAGCAGCTTCGGGCAGGGACAGCCCCAGCATTTT. As protein: CASSFGQGQPQHF.

CDR3: CASSAPRGGDYGYTF. The CDR3 coding sequence is TGTGCCAGCAGTGCCCCTAGGGGTGGGGACTATGGCTACACCTTC. This chain connects TRBV6-5 to TRBJ1-2, with D perhaps TRBD1 (5 bases). The CDR3 covers 15 residues. Germline V CDR1 and CDR2: MNHEY, SVGAGI. V dropped 5 bases and J dropped 3 bases, with 16 bases sitting between them.

V gene TRBV19 combines with J gene TRBJ2-3; TRBD1 might be the D (6 bases). The V and J ends lost 5 bases and 0 bases respectively, with 15 bases between them. The CDR3 sequence is 16 residues long. CDR1 and CDR2 from the germline V gene are LNHDA and SQIVND (reference sequence). The CDR3 region is CASSATGATSTDTQYF. CDR3 sequence (DNA): TGTGCCAGTAGTGCGACAGGAGCTACTAGCACAGATACGCAGTATTTT.

The V gene is TRBV5-5, the J gene TRBJ2-3; 9 bases are a match to TRBD2. Germline V gene data show CDR1 as SGHKS and CDR2 as YYEKEE (reference sequence). The CDR3 has 16 residues. Trimming removed 0 bases from V and 4 bases from J; junction bases left unmatched: 6. In DNA, the CDR3 is TGTGCCAGCAGCTTGGGGGCGGGGGGGCGTGCAGATACGCAGTATTTT. This sequence encodes CASSLGAGGRADTQYF.

The chain recombines TRBV6-5 with TRBJ2-7; tentative D call: TRBD1 (6 bases). The CDR3 is 15 amino acids. Germline V gene sequence: CDR1 MNHEY, CDR2 SVGAGI. The V end was cut by 0 bases, the J end by 1 base, with 10 bases between. CDR3: CASSYSGQGSYEQYF. The CDR3 DNA reads TGTGCCAGCAGTTACTCGGGCCAGGGGTCCTACGAGCAGTACTTC.

The genes are TRBV6-6 and TRBJ1-5; D possibly corresponds to TRBD1 (6 bases). The CDR3 has 12 amino acids. Per the germline V gene, CDR1 is MNHNY and CDR2 is SVGAGI (reference sequence). V lost 4 bases to trimming and J lost 7 bases, with 8 bases between them. This CDR3 is CASSSGDQPQHF. CDR3 sequence (DNA): TGTGCCAGCAGTTCAGGGGACCAGCCCCAGCATTTT.

This clone was recorded once. The chain recombines TRBV4-1 with TRBJ1-2; D gene ambiguous. V shed 0 bases and J shed 2 bases, with 13 bases lying between them. Germline CDR1 is MGHRA and CDR2 is YSYEKL. There are 16 residues in the CDR3. The CDR3 nucleotides are TGCGCCAGCAGCCAAGATTGGGTGGCAGCGAACTATGGCTACACCTTC. Amino acid sequence: CASSQDWVAANYGYTF.

CDR3 protein: CASYGTDTQYF. In DNA form, the CDR3 reads TGTGCCAGCTACGGGACAGATACGCAGTATTTT. The rearrangement links TRBV7-9 to TRBJ2-3; no reliable D call. The germline V gene encodes CDR1 SEHNR and CDR2 FQNEAQ (reference sequence). V shed 8 bases and J shed 3 bases, with 6 bases lying between them. The CDR3 has 11 residues.

CDR3 sequence reads: CSVKGLQWVKETQYF. CDR3 sequence (DNA): TGCAGCGTTAAAGGACTCCAATGGGTAAAGGAGACCCAGTACTTC. The rearrangement links TRBV29-1 to TRBJ2-5, with D possibly TRBD2 on 5 matching bases. V shed 5 bases and J shed 5 bases, with 21 bases lying between them. This CDR3 is 15 amino acids long. Germline lookup yields CDR1 SQVTM and CDR2 ANQGSEA.

The chain is built from TRBV2 and TRBJ1-1; D is undetermined. This CDR3 region has 12 residues. Trimming stripped 9 bases from V and 0 bases from J, with 8 bases between. Per the germline V gene, CDR1 is SNHLY and CDR2 is FYNNEI. CDR3 DNA sequence: TGTGCCAGTAAATATGTGAACACTGAAGCTTTCTTT. Translating gives CASKYVNTEAFF.